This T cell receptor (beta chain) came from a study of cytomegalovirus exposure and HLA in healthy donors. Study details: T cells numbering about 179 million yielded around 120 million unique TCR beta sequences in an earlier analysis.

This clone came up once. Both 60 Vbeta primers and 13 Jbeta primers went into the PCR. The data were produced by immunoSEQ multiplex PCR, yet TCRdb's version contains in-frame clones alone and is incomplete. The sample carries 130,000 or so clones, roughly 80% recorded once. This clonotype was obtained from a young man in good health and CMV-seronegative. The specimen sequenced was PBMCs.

The CDR3 loop is CASSLKPPTGTDTQYF. Written as DNA, the CDR3 is TGTGCCAGCAGCTTAAAACCCCCAACAGGGACAGATACGCAGTATTTT. The chain couples TRBV7-6 to TRBJ2-3; tentatively, D is TRBD1 (6 bases). Germline V gene lookup returns CDR1 SGHVS and CDR2 FNYEAQ. There are 16 residues in the CDR3. The V gene lost 2 bases and the J gene lost 3 bases, with 15 bases spanning the gap.